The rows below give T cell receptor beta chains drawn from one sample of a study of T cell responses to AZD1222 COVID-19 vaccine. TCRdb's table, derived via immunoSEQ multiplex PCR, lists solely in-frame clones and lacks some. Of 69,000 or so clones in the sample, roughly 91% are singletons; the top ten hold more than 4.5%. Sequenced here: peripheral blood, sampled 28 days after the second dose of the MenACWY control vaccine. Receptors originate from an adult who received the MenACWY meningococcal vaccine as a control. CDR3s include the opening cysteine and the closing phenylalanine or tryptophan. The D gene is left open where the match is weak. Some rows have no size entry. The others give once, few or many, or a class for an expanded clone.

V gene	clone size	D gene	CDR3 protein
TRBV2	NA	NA	CASSEIRGEAFF
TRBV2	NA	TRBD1	CASSYTGGGYSNQPQHF
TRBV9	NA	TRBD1	CASSVPGQGAGGELFF
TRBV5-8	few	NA	CASSLEQGRETQYF
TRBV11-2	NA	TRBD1	CASSLGQGGTEAFF
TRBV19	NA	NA	CASSGGDSEETQYF
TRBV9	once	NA	CASSPRDTSNYGYTF
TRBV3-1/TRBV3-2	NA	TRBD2	CASSPGLAGGRDTQYF
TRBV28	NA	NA	CASSAHRTRGGYTF
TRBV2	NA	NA	CASSDSGFGANVLTF
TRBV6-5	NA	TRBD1	CASSRGQGVYGYTF